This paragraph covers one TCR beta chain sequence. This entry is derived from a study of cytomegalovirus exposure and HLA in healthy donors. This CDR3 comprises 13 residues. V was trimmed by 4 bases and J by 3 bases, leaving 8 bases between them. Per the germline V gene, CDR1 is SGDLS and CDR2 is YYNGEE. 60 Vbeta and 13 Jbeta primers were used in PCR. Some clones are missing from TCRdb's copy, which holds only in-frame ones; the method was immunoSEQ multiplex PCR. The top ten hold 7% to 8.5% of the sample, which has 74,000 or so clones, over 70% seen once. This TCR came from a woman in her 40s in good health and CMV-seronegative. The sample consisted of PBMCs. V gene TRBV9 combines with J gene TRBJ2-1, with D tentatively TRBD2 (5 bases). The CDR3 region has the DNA TGTGCCAGCAGCTACCGGGGCTACAATGAGCAGTTCTTC. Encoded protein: CASSYRGYNEQFF. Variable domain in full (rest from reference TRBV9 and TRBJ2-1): DSGVTQTPKHLITATGQRVTLRCSPRSGDLSVYWYQQSLDQGLQFLIQYYNGEERAKGNILERFSAQQFPDLHSELNLSSLELGDSALYFCASSYRGYNEQFFGPGTRLTVL.